Below, 26 T cell receptor beta chains from the same sample are listed, as sequenced in a study of metastatic and nonmetastatic thyroid tumors. Treatment of any kind had been given to no patient before thyroid surgery. TCRdb called clones again from the PCR reads with MiXCR. The data contain some 21,000 clones, roughly 30% of them singletons. Source material: tumor tissue. The source of these receptors is a male donor with papillary thyroid cancer or a benign thyroid nodule (not recorded which). Some clones in this sample may be carry-over from other donors' samples.

This clone was seen a handful of times. This chain connects TRBV5-1 to TRBJ1-6; a weak D match, TRBD1 (5 bases). V lost 0 bases and J 7 bases, leaving 11 bases between the germline ends. Germline CDR1 SGHRS, CDR2 YFSETQ. The CDR3 has 15 residues. The CDR3 DNA follows: TGCGCCAGCAGCTTGGCCGGGACTTCCAATTCACCCCTCCACTTT. This translates into CASSLAGTSNSPLHF.

This clone was seen just once. The chain uses TRBV11-2 and TRBJ2-6, with TRBD1 matching over 9 bases. The CDR3 sequence is 17 residues long. V shed 3 bases, J shed 0 bases, and the junction held 3 bases outside the gene matches. The germline CDR1 and CDR2 sequences are SGHAT and FQNNGV. CDR3 loop: CASSFGQGSSGANVLTF. The CDR3 DNA reads as TGTGCCAGCAGCTTTGGACAGGGGAGCTCTGGGGCCAACGTCCTGACTTTC.

This clone is judged medium-sized (0.01 to 0.1%). This sequence joins TRBV10-1 and TRBJ1-1; D gene ambiguous. V was trimmed by 3 bases and J by 1 base, leaving 6 bases between them. Germline values: CDR1 WNHNN, CDR2 SYGVQD (reference sequence). This CDR3 has 13 residues. CDR3 sequence reads: CASSDTTNTEAFF. The DNA for the CDR3 is TGCGCCAGCAGTGACACCACGAACACTGAAGCTTTCTTT.

Remarks on this clone: It may be a read error: a sequence one base away is much more abundant. This sequence joins TRBV4-2 and TRBJ1-5; D possibly corresponds to TRBD1 (5 bases). Looked up from germline, CDR1 is LGHNA and CDR2 is YNFKEQ. The CDR3 is made up of 14 amino acids. The CDR3 DNA reads TGTGCCAGCAGCCCCGGACAAAACAATCAGCCCCAGCGTTTT. It encodes CASSPGQNNQPQRF.

This clone was seen repeatedly, ten times or more. V gene TRBV7-9 combines with J gene TRBJ2-3, with D hard to call. The CDR3 loop spans 13 amino acids. Germline CDR1 and CDR2: SEHNR and FQNEAQ (reference sequence). The ends were cut back, 7 bases at V and 4 bases at J, with 12 bases in the middle. This CDR3 is CASTAGGADTQYF. CDR3 bases: TGTGCCAGCACCGCAGGTGGGGCAGATACGCAGTATTTT.

The chain is built from TRBV28 and TRBJ2-7; D uncertain. The ends were cut back, 4 bases at V and 4 bases at J, with 5 bases in the middle. The germline V gene encodes CDR1 MDHEN and CDR2 SYDVKM. This CDR3 has 11 amino acids. The CDR3 DNA follows: TGTGCCAGCAGTTCGGAGTACGAGCAGTACTTC. Its protein product is CASSSEYEQYF.

The rearrangement links TRBV6-1 to TRBJ2-7, with 8 bases aligning to TRBD2. Trimming cost V 5 bases and J 3 bases; bases outside gene matches: 15. This CDR3 has 17 amino acids. CDR1 is MNHNS, CDR2 SASEGT, per germline. As DNA, the CDR3 is TGTGCCAGCAGTCGGATACTAGCGGTACTTCTTTTCTACGAGCAGTACTTC. This translates into CASSRILAVLLFYEQYF.

The rearrangement uses TRBV6-2 or TRBV6-3 and TRBJ2-7; D is uncertain. V was trimmed by 2 bases and J by 0 bases, leaving 17 bases between them. The CDR3 is 17 residues long. Germline values: CDR1 MNHEY, CDR2 SVGEGT. For the CDR3, the DNA is TGTGCCAGCAGTTACATCATTCGGGCGGTTCACTCCTACGAGCAGTACTTC. It yields the protein CASSYIIRAVHSYEQYF.

This clone was counted only a few times. The chain combines TRBV12-3 or TRBV12-4 with TRBJ1-1; D possibly corresponds to TRBD1 (5 bases). V lost 3 bases and J 7 bases, leaving 15 bases between the germline ends. This CDR3 is built from 14 residues. The CDR3 spells CASSFWGRYDEAFF. In nucleotides, the CDR3 is TGTGCCAGCAGTTTCTGGGGACGTTATGATGAAGCTTTCTTT.

This clone was recorded at least ten times. J is TRBJ1-5 and V is TRBV6-5; the D is unclear. Germline CDR1 is MNHEY and CDR2 is SVGAGI. Trimming shortened V by 2 bases and J by 7 bases, and 9 bases separated the two germline ends. CDR3 size: 13 residues. The CDR3 protein is CASSYGPRQPQHF. The CDR3, as DNA: TGTGCCAGCAGTTACGGCCCCCGACAGCCCCAGCATTTT.

Within the sample, this clone is medium-sized. The chain combines TRBV10-3 with TRBJ2-7; D may correspond to TRBD1 or TRBD2 (6 bases each). This CDR3 has 14 amino acids. Trimming left V 3 bases short and J 7 bases short, with 16 bases between. Germline CDR1 reads ENHRY; CDR2 reads SYGVKD. This chain's CDR3 is CAISDSAGGEEQYF. CDR3 bases: TGTGCCATCAGTGACTCAGCCGGGGGCGAGGAGCAGTACTTC.

The chain is built from TRBV6-1 and TRBJ2-7; no reliable D call. With 5 bases removed from V and 5 bases from J, the gap between germline ends came to 10 bases. This CDR3 has 12 residues. CDR1 and CDR2 (germline): MNHNS, SASEGT. The CDR3 nucleotides are TGTGCCAGCAGTCCTCAGCTGAACGAGCAGTACTTC. The encoded protein is CASSPQLNEQYF.

The J gene is TRBJ1-2, the V gene TRBV20-1, with a possible D match to TRBD1 (5 bases). This CDR3 comprises 18 residues. Trimming took off 6 bases at V and 8 bases at J, with 34 bases between the two ends. Germline loops: CDR1 DFQATT, CDR2 SNEGSKA (reference sequence). The CDR3 protein is CSAPSSGRVRFINGGYTF. The CDR3 DNA follows: TGCAGTGCACCCTCGTCCGGCAGGGTACGATTTATAAATGGAGGCTACACCTTC.

The chain uses TRBV27 and TRBJ2-7; D is unresolved. The CDR3 spans 14 residues. Germline V lookup: CDR1 MNHEY, CDR2 SMNVEV (reference sequence). V shed 1 base and J shed 6 bases, with 13 bases lying between them. CDR3 nucleotides: TGTGCCAGCAGTTTATGCCCTCGTGGGTGCGAGCAGTACTTC. As protein: CASSLCPRGCEQYF.

Worth noting for this clone: With a much larger clone just one base away, this may be a read error. The V gene is TRBV5-1, the J gene TRBJ2-7, with D possibly TRBD1 on 6 matching bases. Germline V gene lookup returns CDR1 SGHRS and CDR2 YFSETQ. This CDR3 has 16 amino acids. V lost 2 bases and J 2 bases, leaving 17 bases between the germline ends. The CDR3 nucleotides are TGCGCCAGCAGCTTCGTTCTGACAGGTGTGACCTACGAGCAGTACTTC. It specifies CASSFVLTGVTYEQYF.

This clone has at least ten counts. The chain is built from TRBV5-6 and TRBJ1-2, with D unresolved. V dropped 7 bases and J dropped 7 bases, with 14 bases sitting between them. Germline CDR1 reads SGHDT; CDR2 reads YYEEEE. The CDR3 sequence is 12 residues long. The CDR3 sequence is CASGYGGLGYTF. CDR3 in DNA: TGTGCCAGCGGGTACGGAGGGCTTGGCTACACCTTC.

The chain couples TRBV6-1 to TRBJ2-3; D gene unclear. Per the germline V gene, CDR1 is MNHNS and CDR2 is SASEGT. The CDR3 is 12 residues long. Trimming pared 5 bases from V and 1 base from J, leaving 4 bases between. As DNA, the CDR3 is TGTGCCAGCAGTACCCGCACAGATACGCAGTATTTT. It encodes CASSTRTDTQYF.

The chain uses TRBV5-1 and TRBJ2-1; TRBD2 matches at 12 bases. The CDR3 runs to 14 residues. Germline V CDR1 and CDR2: SGHRS, YFSETQ. V shed 3 bases, J shed 10 bases, and the junction held 5 bases outside the gene matches. The CDR3 coding sequence is TGCGCCAGCAGCTCCCGACTAGCGGGGGTGGAGCAGTTCTTC. Translation: CASSSRLAGVEQFF.

In this sample, this clone turned up many times. The chain uses TRBV9 and TRBJ2-6; D perhaps matches TRBD1 (7 bases). Germline V gene lookup returns CDR1 SGDLS and CDR2 YYNGEE. The CDR3 sequence is 16 residues long. V lost 2 bases, J lost 3 bases, and 12 bases lay in between. The CDR3 loop is CASSVGGGFGANVLTF. The CDR3 bases are TGTGCCAGCAGCGTCGGAGGGGGCTTTGGGGCCAACGTCCTGACTTTC.

Within the sample, this clone is medium-sized (0.01 to 0.1%). The gene calls are TRBV6-6 and TRBJ2-3; D unresolved. With 0 bases removed from V and 2 bases from J, the gap between germline ends came to 9 bases. This CDR3 is 15 amino acids long. Germline V gene sequence: CDR1 MNHNY, CDR2 SVGAGI (reference sequence). This chain's CDR3 is CASSYSGLSTDTQYF. The CDR3 DNA reads TGTGCCAGCAGTTACTCGGGCCTCTCCACAGATACGCAGTATTTT.

The sample holds many counts of this clone. The V call is TRBV18, the J call TRBJ1-1; D ambiguous. This CDR3 has 12 residues. The V end lost 3 bases, the J end lost 8 bases, and 10 bases lay between the germline ends. Looked up from germline, CDR1 is KGHSH and CDR2 is LQKENI. CDR3 sequence (DNA): TGTGCCAGCTCACCCCTCCCGTCGGAAGCTTTCTTT. Amino acids: CASSPLPSEAFF.

This clone has a handful of counts. The chain uses TRBV5-6 and TRBJ2-5, with D perhaps TRBD1 or TRBD2 (5 bases each). V lost 2 bases and J lost 5, with 10 bases in between. The CDR3 is made up of 13 amino acids. The germline CDR1 and CDR2 sequences are SGHDT and YYEEEE. This chain's CDR3 is CASSFWGPETQYF. DNA for the CDR3: TGTGCCAGCAGCTTCTGGGGACCGGAGACCCAGTACTTC.

The chain couples TRBV28 to TRBJ1-2; possibly TRBD1 for D (5 bases). V lost 3 bases and J lost 7, with 12 bases in between. Per the germline V gene, CDR1 is MDHEN and CDR2 is SYDVKM. The CDR3 loop spans 13 amino acids. The CDR3 region is CASSFHPGSGYTF. The CDR3 nucleotides read TGTGCCAGCAGTTTTCATCCAGGGAGTGGCTACACCTTC.

This clone was detected only a few times. J is TRBJ2-7 and V is TRBV7-9; 11 positions match TRBD2. Germline CDR1 is SEHNR and CDR2 is FQNEAQ (reference sequence). The CDR3 length is 14 residues. Trimming at V came to 8 bases and at J to 4 bases, leaving 7 bases not matched to a gene. The CDR3 is CASEPPSGGYEQYF. In DNA, the CDR3 is TGTGCCAGCGAGCCTCCTAGCGGGGGGTACGAGCAGTACTTC.

The V and J genes are TRBV5-1 and TRBJ2-3; D gene uncertain. The CDR3 has 15 residues. V lost 0 bases to trimming and J lost 4 bases, with 12 bases between them. The germline gives CDR1 SGHRS, CDR2 YFSETQ. The CDR3 here is CASSLERRKADTQYF. The CDR3 region has the DNA TGCGCCAGCAGCTTGGAAAGAAGAAAGGCAGATACGCAGTATTTT.

This clone was seen more than once but under ten times. A read error may be the cause here, since a much bigger clone is one base away. This CDR3 is also generated by other DNA sequences in the sample. J is TRBJ2-1 and V is TRBV29-1; the match to TRBD2 covers 9 bases. The CDR3 is made up of 15 amino acids. Looked up from germline, CDR1 is SQVTM and CDR2 is ANQGSEA. This chain's CDR3 is CSVERAGGSYNEQFF. CDR3 DNA sequence: TGTAGCGTTGAGAGAGCGGGGGGCTCCTACAATGAGCAGTTCTTC.